The T cell receptor beta chain described here comes from a study of neurological immune-mediated disorders (dated by TCRdb to about 2019). Regarding the study in general: Among the approximately 35 multiple sclerosis patients, relapsing-remitting MS accounted for approximately 30 and secondary progressive MS accounted for 3. Peripheral blood TCR-beta repertoires from HTLV-I-associated myelopathy (HAM/TSP) patients, multiple sclerosis patients and healthy controls were compared by UMI-based sequencing. The cohort included some 68 subjects: roughly 14 with HAM/TSP, about 34 with multiple sclerosis, and about 20 healthy controls. The approximately 110 TCR-beta libraries included longitudinal samples, technical triplicates and paired sorted CD4+ and CD8+ T-cell subsets alongside PBMC samples. Overall study outcomes, separate from this receptor: In a phylogenetic analysis, the repertoires of 18 out of 34 MS patients fell into a single cluster of related CDR3 sequences, pointing to a possible signature at the repertoire level. No identical CDR3 amino acid sequences were shared among expanded clones across subjects, suggesting private TCR-beta repertoires in all groups. No association of the MS cluster with clinical or MRI features was observed, and the need for larger cohorts was stated by the authors. The highest TCR clonal expansion was observed in HAM/TSP patients, whereas the lowest was observed in MS patients, even when compared with healthy controls.

The germline V gene (reference sequence) sets CDR1 to DFQATT and CDR2 to SNEGSKA. Including the terminal cysteine and phenylalanine, the CDR3 comprises 15 residues. The kept DNA is CDR3 alone, 45 bases in frame from the first base. Cut back by 3 bases and 4 bases, the V and J ends lie 16 bases apart. Unsorted PBMC libraries were generated from 2 million PBMCs stored in RNAlater at -80 °C until RNA extraction. Multiple sclerosis patients were enrolled in a US clinical protocol evaluating disease progression by magnetic resonance imaging. Peripheral blood underwent Ficoll-Hypaque density gradient centrifugation to isolate PBMCs, which were then cryopreserved in liquid nitrogen. cDNA was synthesized by template-switch 5'RACE using a primer with a 10-nucleotide random unique molecular identifier that tagged each TCR transcript. Every sequencing run covered 15-18 subjects and yielded more than 160 million TCR-beta sequences. The RNeasy kit was used to extract total RNA. TCR-beta VDJ regions were amplified with primers for the TCR constant region and the 5'RACE anchor, using the KAPA Real-time Library Amplification kit. Sample indexes and Illumina adaptors were added in a first PCR, after which library yield was increased in a second PCR. After Ampure bead purification, the TCR product of roughly 650 bp was size-selected on a 2% E-gel SizeSelection system. Before pooling, library quality was checked on a Bioanalyzer, concentration was measured with Qubit, and libraries were quantified with the Kapa Library Quantification kit. Paired-end 2 x 150 bp sequencing of the libraries was performed on an Illumina HiSeq 2500. To increase sequence diversity, roughly 24-32% phiX was spiked into each library pool. As for the original processing: The UMI-based MiGEC pipeline processed quality-filtered reads and removed over 75% of raw TCR sequences during error correction. VDJ genes were aligned to IMGT germline references, and clonotypes were defined by unique CDR3 amino acid sequence plus V-J genes. Clonal expansion, Shannon diversity and CDR3 relatedness (CalcPairwiseDistances, ClusterSamples) were evaluated with VDJtools, and phylogenetic trees were built with CLCbio workbench. A clone was classed as expanded if it had 8 or more unique UMIs, a cutoff based on coefficient-of-variation modelling across technical triplicates. TCRdb trimmed public reads at Q25 via fastp, called clones via MiXCR and kept in-frame beta chains. Every entry covers one CDR3 protein and lists the most common genes and DNA from its rows. These V and J calls originate from TCRdb's pipeline instead of the authors' own analysis. In this sample the table shows about 66,000 distinct CDR3 sequences, 3% to 3.5% of which occur a single time. Jointly, the top ten make up around 3.8% of the sample.

This clonotype was recorded at least ten times. The antigen this receptor binds is unknown. No qualities accompany the bases; no much larger clone lies one base away. The chain is made from TRBV20-1 and TRBJ2-1; TRBD2 is a possible D gene, resting on 6 matching bases. The sequencing input was PBMCs. The receptor's source is a middle-aged man with multiple sclerosis. CDR3 loop: CSASSRLGNYNEQFF. The DNA is TGCAGTGCTAGTTCTCGACTAGGGAATTACAATGAGCAGTTCTTC.